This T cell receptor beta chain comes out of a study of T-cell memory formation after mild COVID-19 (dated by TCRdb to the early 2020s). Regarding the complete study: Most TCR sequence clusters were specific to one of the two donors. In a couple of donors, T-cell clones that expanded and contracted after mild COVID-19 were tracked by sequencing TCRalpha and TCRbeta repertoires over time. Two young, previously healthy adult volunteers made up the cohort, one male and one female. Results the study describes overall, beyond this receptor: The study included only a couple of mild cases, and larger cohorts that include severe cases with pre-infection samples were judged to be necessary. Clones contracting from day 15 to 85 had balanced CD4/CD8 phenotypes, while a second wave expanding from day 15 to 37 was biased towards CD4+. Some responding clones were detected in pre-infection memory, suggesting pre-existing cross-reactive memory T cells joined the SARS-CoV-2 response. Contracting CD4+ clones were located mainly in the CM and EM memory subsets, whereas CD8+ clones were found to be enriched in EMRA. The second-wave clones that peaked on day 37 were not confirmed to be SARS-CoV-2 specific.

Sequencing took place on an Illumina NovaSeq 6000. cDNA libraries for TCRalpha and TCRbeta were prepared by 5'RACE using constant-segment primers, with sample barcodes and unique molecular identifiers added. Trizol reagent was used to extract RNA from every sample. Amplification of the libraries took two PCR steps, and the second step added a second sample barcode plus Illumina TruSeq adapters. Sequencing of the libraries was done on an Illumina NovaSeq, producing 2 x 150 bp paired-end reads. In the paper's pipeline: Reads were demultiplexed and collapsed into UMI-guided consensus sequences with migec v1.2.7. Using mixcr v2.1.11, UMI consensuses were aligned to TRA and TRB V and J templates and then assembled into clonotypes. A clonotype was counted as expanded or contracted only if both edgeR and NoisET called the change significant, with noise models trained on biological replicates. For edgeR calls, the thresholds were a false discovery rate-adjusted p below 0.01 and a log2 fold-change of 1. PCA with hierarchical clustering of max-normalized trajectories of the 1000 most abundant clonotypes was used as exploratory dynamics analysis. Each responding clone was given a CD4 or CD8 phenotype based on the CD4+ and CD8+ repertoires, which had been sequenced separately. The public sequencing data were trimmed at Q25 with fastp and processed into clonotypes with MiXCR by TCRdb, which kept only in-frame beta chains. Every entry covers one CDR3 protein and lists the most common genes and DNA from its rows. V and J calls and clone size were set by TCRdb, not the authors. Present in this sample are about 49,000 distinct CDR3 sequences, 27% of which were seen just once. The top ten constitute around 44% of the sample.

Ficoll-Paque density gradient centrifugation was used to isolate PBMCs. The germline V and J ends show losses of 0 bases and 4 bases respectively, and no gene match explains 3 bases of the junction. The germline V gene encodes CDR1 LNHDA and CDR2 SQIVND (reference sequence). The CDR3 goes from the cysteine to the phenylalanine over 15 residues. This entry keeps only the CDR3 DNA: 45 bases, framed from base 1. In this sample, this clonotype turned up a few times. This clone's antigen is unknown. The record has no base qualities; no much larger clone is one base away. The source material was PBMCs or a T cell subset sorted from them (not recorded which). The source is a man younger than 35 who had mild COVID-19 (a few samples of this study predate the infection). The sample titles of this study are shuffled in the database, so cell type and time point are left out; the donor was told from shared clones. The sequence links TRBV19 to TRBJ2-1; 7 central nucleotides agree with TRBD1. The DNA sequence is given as TGTGCCAGTAGTATAGATACGGGACAGTACAATGAGCAGTTCTTC. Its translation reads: CASSIDTGQYNEQFF.